A selection of T cell receptor beta chains follows, all from one sample in a study of T cells after yellow fever vaccination. From the 5' RACE reads, TCRdb called clonotypes with MiXCR, one entry per CDR3 protein. The profile covers around 30,000 distinct CDR3 sequences, with about 11% appearing a single time and around 10% taken by the ten largest. The sample consisted of PBMCs, either bulk or a sorted T-cell subset (CD4+, CD8+, memory, or dextramer-sorted; not recorded which), taken roughly 14 days after the first yellow fever vaccination. The receptors originated from a man aged 18 to 35 who received the YFV17D yellow fever vaccine. Each CDR3 is given with its conserved first and last residue. The D gene is left open where the match is weak. A row's size may be missing; if present it is once, few, many or a size class.

V	size	J	D	CDR3	DNA
TRBV2	.	TRBJ2-4	.	CASSSGAIQYF	TGTGCCAGCAGCTCCGGGGCCATTCAGTACTTC
TRBV5-6	.	TRBJ2-5	TRBD2	CASSQTSGVWPQYF	TGTGCCAGCAGCCAGACTAGCGGGGTCTGGCCCCAGTACTTC
TRBV18	few	TRBJ1-3	.	CASSPQQLSGNTIYF	TGTGCCAGCTCACCACAACAGCTTTCAGGAAACACCATATATTTT
TRBV5-7	many	TRBJ1-2	.	CASSSGTSGTNYGYTF	TGTGCCAGCAGCTCCGGGACCTCCGGGACTAACTATGGCTACACCTTC
TRBV4-1	many	TRBJ2-1	.	CASSQGYANSIHEQFF	TGCGCCAGCAGCCAAGGTTATGCGAATAGCATCCATGAGCAGTTCTTC
TRBV29-1	many	TRBJ1-1	.	CSVGWMNTEAFF	TGCAGCGTTGGGTGGATGAACACTGAAGCTTTCTTT
TRBV20-1	many	TRBJ1-6	.	CSAIQSSYNSPLHF	TGCAGTGCTATACAGAGCTCCTATAATTCACCCCTCCACTTT
TRBV15	many	TRBJ2-1	.	CATSRDHFGNEQFF	.
TRBV5-1	many	TRBJ2-3	TRBD2	CASSLEGTSGGADTQYF	TGCGCCAGCAGCTTGGAGGGGACTAGCGGGGGCGCAGATACGCAGTATTTT
TRBV25-1	many	TRBJ2-5	TRBD1	CASSQPTGGGETQYF	TGTGCCAGCAGTCAGCCGACAGGGGGCGGAGAGACCCAGTACTTC
TRBV6-5	many	TRBJ1-5	.	CASSLGLISNQPQHF	TGTGCCAGCAGCTTGGGACTCATTAGCAATCAGCCCCAGCATTTT
TRBV3-1	many	TRBJ2-1	TRBD1	CASSQDSRGQGDDDEQFF	TGTGCCAGCAGCCAAGATTCTCGAGGACAGGGAGATGACGATGAGCAGTTCTTC
TRBV9	many	TRBJ2-5	TRBD2	CASSPYSGGPGETQYF	TGTGCCAGCAGCCCCTATAGCGGGGGGCCAGGAGAGACCCAGTACTTC
TRBV12-3/TRBV12-4	few	TRBJ1-5	.	CASRTSTGVSNQPQHF	TGTGCCAGCAGAACTTCGACTGGGGTTAGCAATCAGCCCCAGCATTTT
TRBV12-3/TRBV12-4	many	TRBJ2-5	.	CASSSPRGLETQYF	TGTGCCAGCAGTTCCCCTCGGGGGTTGGAGACCCAGTACTTC
TRBV6-2/TRBV6-3	many	TRBJ2-6	.	CASTGAGANVLTF	TGTGCCAGCACCGGAGCAGGGGCCAACGTCCTGACTTTC
TRBV7-2	many	TRBJ2-1	TRBD2	CASKDLAGSSYEQFF	TGTGCCTCCAAGGATCTAGCGGGGAGCTCTTATGAGCAGTTCTTC
TRBV5-1	many	TRBJ2-1	.	CASSLAADSYNEQFF	TGCGCCAGCAGCTTGGCAGCGGACAGCTACAATGAGCAGTTCTTC
TRBV12-3/TRBV12-4	many	TRBJ1-1	TRBD1	CASSYADRGHVAFF	TGTGCCAGCAGCTACGCGGACAGGGGGCATGTTGCTTTCTTT
TRBV7-2	many	TRBJ2-3	TRBD1	CASSPQGADTQYF	TGTGCCAGCAGCCCCCAGGGGGCGGATACGCAGTATTTT
TRBV7-3	many	TRBJ2-3	.	CASSLQGIGTDTQYF	TGTGCCAGCAGCTTGCAGGGGATAGGTACAGATACGCAGTATTTT
TRBV5-4	many	TRBJ2-2	TRBD1	CASSLEGARSTGELFF	TGTGCCAGCAGCTTGGAGGGGGCTCGAAGCACCGGGGAGCTGTTTTTT
TRBV4-3	many	TRBJ2-6	.	CASSQEEGSGANVLTF	TGCGCCAGCAGCCAAGAGGAAGGCTCTGGGGCCAACGTCCTGACTTTC
TRBV11-2	.	TRBJ2-3	.	CASSRASTDTQYF	TGTGCCAGCAGCCGAGCTAGCACAGATACGCAGTATTTT
TRBV5-5	many	TRBJ2-1	TRBD1	CASSPGTGVHEQFF	TGTGCCAGCAGCCCCGGGACAGGGGTTCATGAGCAGTTCTTC
TRBV28	many	TRBJ2-3	.	CASSLGYTQYF	TGTGCCAGCAGTTTAGGCTATACGCAGTATTTT
TRBV28	many	TRBJ1-2	.	CASSLRAYGYTF	TGTGCCAGCAGTTTACGGGCCTATGGCTACACCTTC
TRBV7-2	many	TRBJ1-6	.	CASSLGAANSPLHF	TGTGCCAGCAGCTTAGGGGCGGCTAATTCACCCCTCCACTTT
TRBV28	many	TRBJ1-1	.	CASSFRGGAFF	TGTGCCAGCAGTTTTCGAGGTGGGGCTTTCTTT
TRBV24-1	many	TRBJ2-2	.	CATSGGARTGELFF	TGTGCCACCAGTGGGGGGGCCCGCACCGGGGAGCTGTTTTTT
TRBV10-1	many	TRBJ2-1	.	CASSESRVAYNEQFF	TGCGCCAGCAGTGAGTCGAGGGTAGCCTACAATGAGCAGTTCTTC
TRBV18	many	TRBJ1-5	TRBD1	CASSPPGTGGTQHF	TGTGCCAGCTCACCGCCGGGGACAGGCGGGACCCAGCATTTT
TRBV20-1	many	TRBJ1-2	.	CSARNRDYGYTF	TGCAGTGCTAGGAACAGGGACTATGGCTACACCTTC
TRBV27	many	TRBJ2-5	TRBD1	CASSSGQGSAETQYF	TGTGCCAGCAGTTCGGGACAGGGGTCCGCGGAGACCCAGTACTTC
TRBV7-8	many	TRBJ1-2	.	CASSPGRDGYTF	TGTGCCAGCAGCCCCGGACGGGATGGCTACACCTTC
TRBV4-2	many	TRBJ2-1	TRBD2	CASSQAGTSGWLEQFF	TGTGCCAGCAGCCAAGCCGGGACTAGCGGGTGGTTGGAGCAGTTCTTC
TRBV29-1	many	TRBJ1-2	TRBD1	CSVDLITGDGYTF	TGCAGCGTCGATCTAATAACAGGGGACGGCTACACCTTC
TRBV6-2/TRBV6-3	few	TRBJ1-1	.	CASTRAWGHSNTEAFF	TGTGCCAGCACCCGAGCGTGGGGACATTCGAACACTGAAGCTTTCTTT
TRBV5-1	many	TRBJ1-2	.	CASSPQGRSGYGYTF	TGCGCCAGCAGCCCACAGGGTCGCTCGGGCTATGGCTACACCTTC
TRBV12-3/TRBV12-4	many	TRBJ1-5	.	CASSLGGGQPQHF	TGTGCCAGCAGTTTGGGGGGCGGGCAGCCCCAGCATTTT
TRBV7-2	many	TRBJ2-3	TRBD1	CASSSTGSDTQYF	TGTGCCAGCAGCTCGACAGGGTCAGATACGCAGTATTTT